A single sample gave rise to the 21 T cell receptor beta chains below, sequenced in a study of blood T cell repertoires in COVID-19. Sequencing was performed with immunoSEQ multiplex PCR; in TCRdb, only in-frame clones are kept and a portion is missing. The data contain roughly 180,000 clones, approximately 88% of them seen just once; the ten biggest clones take up over 10%. Sequenced input: PBMCs or T cells enriched from blood (not recorded which). Receptors were obtained from a woman aged 60-70 years who had recovered from COVID-19.

This chain uses TRBV7-2 with TRBJ2-7, with D perhaps matching TRBD1 (5 bases). Germline values: CDR1 SGHTA, CDR2 FQGNSA. This CDR3 comprises 14 residues. V was pared by 4 bases and J by 7 bases, with 17 bases between. The CDR3 DNA reads TGTGCCAGCAGCTCATCAAGGGGTTTAAGGGAGCAGTACTTC. Its translation is CASSSSRGLREQYF.

This clone was seen only a few times. This chain joins TRBV9 and TRBJ2-2, with no clear D. Trimming cost V 0 bases and J 7 bases, with 10 bases left between them. Germline values: CDR1 SGDLS, CDR2 YYNGEE. The CDR3 loop spans 14 amino acids. Here the CDR3 reads CASSVDPFSGELFF. In nucleotides, the CDR3 is TGTGCCAGCAGCGTAGATCCCTTTAGCGGGGAGCTGTTTTTT.

V gene TRBV5-1 combines with J gene TRBJ1-2, with 8 bases identical to TRBD1. With 0 bases clipped from V and 7 bases from J, the junction kept 8 bases outside the gene matches. In germline, CDR1 is SGHRS, CDR2 YFSETQ. CDR3 length equals 15 residues. The CDR3 nucleotides are TGCGCCAGCAGCTTGGACGGACAGGGTTTGAGTGGCTACACCTTC. Translating it yields CASSLDGQGLSGYTF.

CDR3 amino acids: CASSLDNGYTF. CDR3 DNA sequence: TGTGCCAGCAGCTTGGACAACGGCTACACCTTC. The V gene is TRBV5-6, the J gene TRBJ1-2, with D unresolved. This CDR3 contains 11 residues. The ends were cut back, 0 bases at V and 8 bases at J, with 5 bases in the middle. CDR1 and CDR2 from the germline V gene are SGHDT and YYEEEE.

The chain joins TRBV18 to TRBJ1-4; D not resolved. The V end lost 5 bases, the J end lost 8 bases, and 12 bases lay between the germline ends. From germline, CDR1 is KGHSH and CDR2 LQKENI. This CDR3 is 13 amino acids long. This CDR3 is CASSWRWREKLFF. CDR3 nucleotides: TGTGCCAGCTCATGGCGCTGGAGGGAAAAACTGTTTTTT. The full variable domain, its missing parts supplied by reference TRBV18 and TRBJ1-4, is NAGVMQNPRHLVRRRGQEARLRCSPMKGHSHVYWYRQLPEEGLKFMVYLQKENIIDESGMPKERFSAEFPKEGPSILRIQQVVRGDSAAYFCASSWRWREKLFFGSGTQLSVL.

This chain connects TRBV6-6 to TRBJ1-3; D unresolved. Trimming stripped 6 bases from V and 5 bases from J, with 8 bases between. CDR1 and CDR2 (germline): MNHNY, SVGAGI (reference sequence). CDR3 length equals 12 residues. CDR3 in amino acids: CASSTGRNTIYF. The DNA of the CDR3 is TGTGCCAGCAGCACCGGTCGAAACACCATATATTTT.

This rearrangement joins TRBV2 to TRBJ1-1, with D possibly matching TRBD1 (6 bases). The CDR3 contains 15 residues. V was cut by 3 bases and J by 4 bases, with 15 bases left in between. The germline V gene encodes CDR1 SNHLY and CDR2 FYNNEI. The CDR3 coding sequence is TGTGCCAGCAGTGAGTGGAGGGGGAGGGGCACTGAAGCTTTCTTT. This gives the protein CASSEWRGRGTEAFF.

This chain uses TRBV2 with TRBJ1-1; a possible D gene is TRBD1 (5 bases). Per the germline V gene, CDR1 is SNHLY and CDR2 is FYNNEI. The CDR3 contains 14 residues. Between the trimmed V and J ends, which lost 7 bases and 0 bases, there was a span of 12 bases. The CDR3 reads CASTGFMMNTEAFF. The CDR3 DNA follows: TGTGCCAGCACAGGGTTCATGATGAACACTGAAGCTTTCTTT.

The chain couples TRBV27 to TRBJ1-2; 11 nucleotides agree with TRBD1. Unmatched junction bases numbered 7, after V lost 5 bases and J lost 8 bases. The CDR3 spans 14 residues. Germline values: CDR1 MNHEY, CDR2 SMNVEV (reference sequence). The CDR3 DNA sequence: TGTGCCAGCAGTCCCTGGACAGGGGGCAGCGGCTACACCTTC. This codes for CASSPWTGGSGYTF.

V is TRBV27 and J is TRBJ2-3; a weak D match, TRBD2 (6 bases). This CDR3 has 15 amino acids. V was clipped by 5 bases and J by 0 bases, with 12 bases between them. CDR1 is MNHEY, CDR2 SMNVEV, per germline (reference sequence). The CDR3 bases are TGTGCCAGCAGTCCCTGGGGAGGTAGCACAGATACGCAGTATTTT. Translation: CASSPWGGSTDTQYF.

The genes are TRBV5-1 and TRBJ2-1; 9 bases align to TRBD2. J was trimmed by 4 bases and V by 1 base; bases with no gene match: 3. Germline V gene data show CDR1 as SGHRS and CDR2 as YFSETQ. CDR3 length: 15 residues. The CDR3 spells CASSLSSGTYNEQFF. CDR3 DNA: TGCGCCAGCAGCTTGTCTAGCGGGACATACAATGAGCAGTTCTTC. Filled out from reference TRBV5-1 and TRBJ2-1, the complete variable domain reads KAGVTQTPRYLIKTRGQQVTLSCSPISGHRSVSWYQQTPGQGLQFLFEYFSETQRNKGNFPGRFSGRQFSNSRSEMNVSTLELGDSALYLCASSLSSGTYNEQFFGPGTRLTVL.

This clone was detected a few times. The rearrangement joins TRBV5-1 to TRBJ1-5; maybe TRBD1 (5 bases). The V and J ends lost 2 bases and 7 bases respectively, with 13 bases between them. Germline loops: CDR1 SGHRS, CDR2 YFSETQ. The CDR3 loop spans 14 amino acids. The chain's CDR3 is CASSFSGKEQPQHF. Written as DNA, the CDR3 is TGCGCCAGCAGCTTTTCAGGGAAGGAACAGCCCCAGCATTTT.

CDR3 protein: CAISERGLETEAFF. The CDR3 nucleotides read TGTGCCATCAGTGAAAGGGGGCTTGAAACTGAAGCTTTCTTT. The rearrangement links TRBV10-3 to TRBJ1-1, with TRBD1 identical over 7 bases. The germline V gene has CDR1 ENHRY and CDR2 SYGVKD. The CDR3 length is 14 residues. After removal of 3 bases from V and 5 bases from J, the junction contained 6 bases not matched to a gene.

V and J are TRBV7-8 and TRBJ1-3, with 7 bases fitting TRBD1. The CDR3 covers 15 residues. The V segment lost 5 bases and the J segment 0 bases; nucleotides outside the gene matches: 4. Germline V gene sequence: CDR1 SGHVS, CDR2 FQNEAQ. The chain's CDR3 is CASSIGTASGNTIYF. The DNA of the CDR3 is TGTGCCAGCAGCATCGGGACAGCCTCTGGAAACACCATATATTTT.

The CDR3: CAISEAQETQYF. The CDR3 DNA reads TGTGCCATCAGTGAGGCGCAAGAGACCCAGTACTTC. This chain joins TRBV10-3 and TRBJ2-5; no definite D call. V lost 2 bases and J 2 bases, leaving 3 bases between the germline ends. Looked up from germline, CDR1 is ENHRY and CDR2 is SYGVKD. The CDR3 contains 12 residues.

The V gene is TRBV6-1, the J gene TRBJ1-6; TRBD1 matches 9 bases. The CDR3 extends over 18 amino acids. Losses at the gene ends were 0 bases for V and 2 bases for J; bases not matched to a gene: 5. The germline V gene has CDR1 MNHNS and CDR2 SASEGT. The CDR3 reads CASSEAEQGATYNSPLHF. The CDR3 DNA is TGTGCCAGCAGTGAAGCGGAACAGGGGGCGACCTATAATTCACCCCTCCACTTT.

J is TRBJ1-2 and V is TRBV5-5; 9 bases agree with TRBD1. The CDR3 runs to 14 residues. Trimming cost V 5 bases and J 6 bases; bases outside gene matches: 8. Germline CDR1 and CDR2: SGHKS and YYEKEE (reference sequence). CDR3 protein: CASRSGQGTNGYTF. As DNA, the CDR3 is TGTGCCAGCAGATCCGGACAGGGGACTAATGGCTACACCTTC. The variable domain in full, completed from reference TRBV5-5 and TRBJ1-2, reads DAGVTQSPTHLIKTRGQQVTLRCSPISGHKSVSWYQQVLGQGPQFIFQYYEKEERGRGNFPDRFSARQFPNYSSELNVNALLLGDSALYLCASRSGQGTNGYTFGSGTRLTVV.

This clone showed up just a few times. V and J are TRBV5-1 and TRBJ2-2, with D possibly matching TRBD2 (7 bases). CDR1 is SGHRS and CDR2 is YFSETQ in the germline V gene. This CDR3 spans 14 amino acids. V was cut by 7 bases and J by 3 bases, with 13 bases left in between. CDR3 coding DNA: TGCGCCAGCGGCGGGGGCGCGGACACCGGGGAGCTGTTTTTT. Residues: CASGGGADTGELFF.

The CDR3 reads CASSQEIGVGYTF. The CDR3 DNA sequence: TGTGCCAGCAGCCAAGAGATCGGAGTCGGCTACACCTTC. The genes are TRBV14 and TRBJ1-2; D call uncertain. The CDR3 is 13 amino acids. Between the trimmed V and J ends, which lost 0 bases and 8 bases, there was a span of 10 bases. Germline lookup yields CDR1 SGHDN and CDR2 FVKESK.

The sample holds one count of this clone. J is TRBJ2-5 and V is TRBV4-1; tentatively, D is TRBD2 (7 bases). The CDR3 runs to 15 residues. V was pared by 0 bases and J by 9 bases, with 17 bases between. Germline CDR1 is MGHRA and CDR2 is YSYEKL. CDR3 nucleotide sequence: TGCGCCAGCAGCCAAGATCGCGGGGGCTTAAGGGCCCAGTACTTC. It translates to CASSQDRGGLRAQYF.

In its sample, this clone was seen a few times. This chain connects TRBV28 to TRBJ1-1; 7 bases agree with TRBD1. Trimming at V came to 8 bases and at J to 0 bases, leaving 0 bases not matched to a gene. CDR3 size: 12 residues. Per germline, CDR1 MDHEN and CDR2 SYDVKM. The CDR3 sequence is CASGTVNTEAFF. Written as DNA, the CDR3 is TGTGCCAGCGGGACAGTGAACACTGAAGCTTTCTTT.